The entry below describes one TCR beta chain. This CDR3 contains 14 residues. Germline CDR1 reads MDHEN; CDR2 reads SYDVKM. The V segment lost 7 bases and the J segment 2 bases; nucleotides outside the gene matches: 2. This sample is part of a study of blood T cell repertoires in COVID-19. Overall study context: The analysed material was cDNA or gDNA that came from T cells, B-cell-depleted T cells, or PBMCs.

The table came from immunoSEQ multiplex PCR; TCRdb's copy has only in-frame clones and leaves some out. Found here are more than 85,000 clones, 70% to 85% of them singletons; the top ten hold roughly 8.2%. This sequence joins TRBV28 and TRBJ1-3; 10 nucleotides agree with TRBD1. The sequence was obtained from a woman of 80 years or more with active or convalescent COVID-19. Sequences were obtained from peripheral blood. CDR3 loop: CASIGQGAGNTIYF. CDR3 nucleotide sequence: TGTGCCAGCATTGGACAGGGGGCTGGAAACACCATATATTTT. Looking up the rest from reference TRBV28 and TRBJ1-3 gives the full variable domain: DVKVTQSSRYLVKRTGEKVFLECVQDMDHENMFWYRQDPGLGLRLIYFSYDVKMKEKGDIPEGYSVSREKKERFSLILESASTNQTSMYLCASIGQGAGNTIYFGEGSWLTVV.